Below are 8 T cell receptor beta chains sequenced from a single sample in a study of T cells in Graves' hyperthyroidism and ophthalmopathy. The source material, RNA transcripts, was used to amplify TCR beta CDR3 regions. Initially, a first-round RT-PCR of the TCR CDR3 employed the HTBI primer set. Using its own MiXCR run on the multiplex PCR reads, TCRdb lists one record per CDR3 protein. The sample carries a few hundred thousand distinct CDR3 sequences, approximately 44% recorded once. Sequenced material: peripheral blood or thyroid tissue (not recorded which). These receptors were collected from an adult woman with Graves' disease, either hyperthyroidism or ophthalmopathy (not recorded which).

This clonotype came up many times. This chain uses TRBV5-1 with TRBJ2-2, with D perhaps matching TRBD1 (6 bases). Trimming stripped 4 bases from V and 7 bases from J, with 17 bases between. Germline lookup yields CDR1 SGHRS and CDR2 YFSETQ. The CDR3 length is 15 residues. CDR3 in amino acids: CASSRDKLNFGELFF. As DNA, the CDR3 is TGCGCCAGCAGCCGGGACAAACTAAATTTCGGGGAGCTGTTTTTT.

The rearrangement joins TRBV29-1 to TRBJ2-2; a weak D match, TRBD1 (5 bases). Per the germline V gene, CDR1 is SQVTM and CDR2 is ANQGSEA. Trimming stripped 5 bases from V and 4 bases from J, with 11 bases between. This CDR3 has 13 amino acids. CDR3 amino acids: CSVSGWGTGELFF. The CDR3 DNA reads TGCAGCGTTTCAGGGTGGGGCACCGGGGAGCTGTTTTTT.

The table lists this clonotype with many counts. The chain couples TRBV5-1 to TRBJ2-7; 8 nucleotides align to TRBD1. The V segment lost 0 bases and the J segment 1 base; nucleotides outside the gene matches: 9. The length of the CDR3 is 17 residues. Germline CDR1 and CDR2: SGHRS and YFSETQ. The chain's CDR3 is CASSLGLIGTGSYEQYF. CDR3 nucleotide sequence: TGCGCCAGCAGCTTGGGTCTAATCGGGACAGGATCCTACGAGCAGTACTTC.

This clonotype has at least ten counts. The CDR3 here is CASSPPIRGRTEAFF. The CDR3, as DNA: TGTGCCAGCTCCCCCCCCATCCGGGGTCGGACTGAAGCTTTCTTT. The genes are TRBV14 and TRBJ1-1; D gene ambiguous. The germline V gene encodes CDR1 SGHDN and CDR2 FVKESK. CDR3 length equals 15 residues. The V gene lost 8 bases and the J gene lost 5 bases, with 21 bases spanning the gap.

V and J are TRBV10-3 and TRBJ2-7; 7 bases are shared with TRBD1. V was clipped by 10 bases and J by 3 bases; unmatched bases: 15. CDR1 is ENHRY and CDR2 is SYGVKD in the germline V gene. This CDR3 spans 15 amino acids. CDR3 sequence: CASRGGPGRNYEQYF. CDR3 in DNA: TGTGCCAGCAGAGGGGGCCCGGGACGGAACTACGAGCAGTACTTC.

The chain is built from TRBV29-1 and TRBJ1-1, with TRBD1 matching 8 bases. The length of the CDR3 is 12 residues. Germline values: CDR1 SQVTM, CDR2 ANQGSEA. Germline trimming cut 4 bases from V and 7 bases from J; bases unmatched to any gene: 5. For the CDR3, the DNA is TGCAGCGTTGTAAAACAGGGGGGTGAAGCTTTCTTT. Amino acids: CSVVKQGGEAFF.

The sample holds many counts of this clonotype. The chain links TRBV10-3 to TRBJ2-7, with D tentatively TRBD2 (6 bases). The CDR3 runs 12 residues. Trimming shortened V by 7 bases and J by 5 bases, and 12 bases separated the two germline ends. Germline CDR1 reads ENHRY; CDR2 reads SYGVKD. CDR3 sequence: CAINHSSDEQYF. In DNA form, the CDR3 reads TGTGCCATCAACCACTCTAGCGACGAGCAGTACTTC.

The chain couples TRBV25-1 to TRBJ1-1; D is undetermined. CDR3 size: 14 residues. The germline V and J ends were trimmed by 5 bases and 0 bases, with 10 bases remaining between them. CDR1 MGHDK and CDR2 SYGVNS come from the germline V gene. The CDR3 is CASSQSPMNTEAFF. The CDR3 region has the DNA TGTGCCAGCAGTCAGTCTCCTATGAACACTGAAGCTTTCTTT.